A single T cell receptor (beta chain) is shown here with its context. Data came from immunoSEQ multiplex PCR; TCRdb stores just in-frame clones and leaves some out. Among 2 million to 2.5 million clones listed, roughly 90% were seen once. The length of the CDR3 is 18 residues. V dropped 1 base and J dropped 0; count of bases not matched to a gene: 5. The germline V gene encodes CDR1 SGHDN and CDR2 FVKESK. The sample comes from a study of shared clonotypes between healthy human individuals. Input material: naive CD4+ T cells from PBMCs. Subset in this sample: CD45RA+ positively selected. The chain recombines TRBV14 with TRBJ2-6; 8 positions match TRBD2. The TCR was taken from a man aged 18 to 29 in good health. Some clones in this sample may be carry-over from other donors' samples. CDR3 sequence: CASSQGLALYSGANVLTF. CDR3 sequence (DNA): TGTGCCAGCAGCCAAGGACTAGCGCTTTACTCTGGGGCCAACGTCCTGACTTTC.